The 26 T cell receptor beta chains listed next were all sequenced from one sample in a study of shared clonotypes between healthy human individuals. Produced via immunoSEQ multiplex PCR; TCRdb's table is partial and in-frame only. This sample has approximately 2.4 million clones, with around 95% found just once. The sequenced sample was naive CD4+ T cells sorted from blood. Specified subset: CD45RA+ positively selected. Receptors were obtained from a man aged 18 to 35 in good health.

The rearrangement joins TRBV2 to TRBJ1-3; D gene uncertain. Looked up from germline, CDR1 is SNHLY and CDR2 is FYNNEI. With 1 base removed from V and 2 bases from J, the gap between germline ends came to 9 bases. The CDR3 is 15 residues long. This chain's CDR3 is CASSEGGVAGNTIYF. Written as DNA, the CDR3 is TGTGCCAGCAGTGAAGGCGGGGTGGCTGGAAACACCATATATTTT.

CDR3 residues: CAWSTKQGGAGELFF. The CDR3 DNA is TGTGCCTGGAGTACTAAACAGGGAGGCGCCGGGGAGCTGTTTTTT. The V and J genes are TRBV30 and TRBJ2-2; D tentatively reads TRBD1 or TRBD2 (6 bases each). The V and J ends lost 2 bases and 6 bases respectively, with 16 bases between them. Germline-derived CDR1 and CDR2 are GTSNPN and SVGIG (reference sequence). CDR3 length: 15 amino acids.

The rearrangement joins TRBV10-1 to TRBJ2-2; no definite D call. The CDR3 totals 12 residues. The germline V gene encodes CDR1 WNHNN and CDR2 SYGVQD (reference sequence). The ends were cut back, 8 bases at V and 5 bases at J, with 9 bases in the middle. The CDR3 spells CASQAPTGELFF. The CDR3 DNA sequence: TGCGCCAGCCAGGCCCCAACCGGGGAGCTGTTTTTT.

The rearrangement joins TRBV7-9 to TRBJ2-6, with D maybe TRBD1 (5 bases). Germline loops: CDR1 SEHNR, CDR2 FQNEAQ (reference sequence). CDR3 size: 19 residues. Trimming took 8 bases from V and 0 from J, leaving 23 bases between them. CDR3 in DNA: TGTGCCAGCTCCGCTTTAAGGGGAAATACCAACTCTGGGGCCAACGTCCTGACTTTC. It codes for CASSALRGNTNSGANVLTF.

J is TRBJ1-1 and V is TRBV5-4; TRBD1 matches 9 bases. V was pared by 0 bases and J by 4 bases, with 4 bases of the junction left unmatched. Per the germline V gene, CDR1 is SGHNT and CDR2 is YYREEE (reference sequence). The CDR3 length is 15 residues. CDR3 residues: CASSLVPTGGTEAFF. Here the CDR3 DNA reads TGTGCCAGCAGCTTGGTTCCGACAGGGGGCACTGAAGCTTTCTTT.

The V gene is TRBV4-2, the J gene TRBJ2-1; possibly TRBD2 for D (5 bases). Germline loops: CDR1 LGHNA, CDR2 YNFKEQ. This CDR3 is built from 17 residues. Trimming removed 4 bases from V and 1 base from J, with 17 bases in between. CDR3 residues: CASSPQFYSGSYNEQFF. The CDR3 DNA reads TGTGCCAGCAGCCCCCAGTTCTACAGCGGATCCTACAATGAGCAGTTCTTC.

This chain links TRBV7-2 with TRBJ2-4; D gene unclear. Germline V gene sequence: CDR1 SGHTA, CDR2 FQGNSA. The CDR3 sequence is 17 residues long. V lost 5 bases to trimming and J lost 3 bases, with 20 bases between them. CDR3 amino acids: CASSPLSMGDSKNIQYF. The CDR3 DNA is TGTGCCAGCAGCCCACTTTCGATGGGCGATAGCAAAAACATTCAGTACTTC.

Remarks on this clone: The same CDR3 arises from other DNA sequences in this sample as well. The chain employs TRBV6-6 and TRBJ2-7, with TRBD1 identical over 8 bases. The V gene end was trimmed by 0 bases and the J gene end by 1 base; junction bases not matched to a gene: 2. CDR3 size: 15 residues. Per the germline V gene, CDR1 is MNHNY and CDR2 is SVGAGI (reference sequence). CDR3 region: CASSYSDRGSYEQYF. The CDR3 DNA is TGTGCCAGCAGTTACTCAGACAGGGGATCCTACGAGCAGTACTTC.

The CDR3 sequence: CASSPGASIDTQYF. As DNA, the CDR3 is TGTGCCAGCAGCCCAGGTGCTAGTATCGATACGCAGTATTTT. The chain joins TRBV7-6 to TRBJ2-3; no definite D call. CDR3 length: 14 amino acids. Germline-derived CDR1 and CDR2 are SGHVS and FNYEAQ. V lost 5 bases and J 6 bases, leaving 15 bases between the germline ends.

Comments on this clone: This CDR3 is also generated by other DNA sequences in the sample. CDR3 loop: CASSRLAGNTDTQYF. For the CDR3, the DNA is TGTGCCAGCAGTAGGCTAGCGGGAAACACAGATACGCAGTATTTT. The chain carries TRBV6-5 and TRBJ2-3; 9 bases align to TRBD2. The V gene end was trimmed by 5 bases and the J gene end by 2 bases; junction bases not matched to a gene: 5. CDR1 is MNHEY, CDR2 SVGAGI, per germline. The CDR3 loop spans 15 amino acids.

The chain uses TRBV7-2 and TRBJ1-1; 7 bases align to TRBD1. Germline V gives CDR1 SGHTA, CDR2 FQGNSA. The CDR3 extends over 14 amino acids. After removal of 3 bases from V and 2 bases from J, the junction contained 3 bases not matched to a gene. DNA for the CDR3: TGTGCCAGCAGCTTCCAGGGGGTTAACACTGAAGCTTTCTTT. Its protein product is CASSFQGVNTEAFF.

The gene calls are TRBV28 and TRBJ2-7; D gene uncertain. CDR3 length: 15 amino acids. The germline gives CDR1 MDHEN, CDR2 SYDVKM. Trimming took 6 bases from V and 0 from J, leaving 15 bases between them. The CDR3, as DNA: TGTGCCAGCAGGGCTACTGGGTATAGCTCCTACGAGCAGTACTTC. Translated: CASRATGYSSYEQYF.

The CDR3 nucleotides read TGTGCCAGCAGCCAGATGGGAGCGGGGGGCTACACCTTC. Translating it yields CASSQMGAGGYTF. The genes are TRBV14 and TRBJ1-2; D gene uncertain. There are 13 residues in the CDR3. From germline, CDR1 is SGHDN and CDR2 FVKESK. V was trimmed by 3 bases and J by 8 bases, leaving 13 bases between them.

The chain carries TRBV5-1 and TRBJ2-7; D is perhaps TRBD1 or TRBD2 (6 bases each). Trimming removed 4 bases from V and 2 bases from J, with 16 bases in between. The CDR3 consists of 15 residues. From germline, CDR1 is SGHRS and CDR2 YFSETQ. This CDR3 reads CASSLRGPKPYEQYF. The CDR3 bases are TGCGCCAGCAGCCTCCGGGGGCCCAAACCCTACGAGCAGTACTTC.

This clone came up once. This chain joins TRBV5-8 and TRBJ1-1, with D perhaps matching TRBD1 (6 bases). V gave up 4 bases and J gave up 5 bases, with 12 bases separating them. CDR1 and CDR2 (germline): SGHTS, YDEGEE. The CDR3 length is 13 residues. The CDR3 region is CASSTDRTTEAFF. CDR3 nucleotide sequence: TGTGCCAGCAGCACAGACAGGACGACTGAAGCTTTCTTT.

This clone showed up just once. The V gene is TRBV6-6, the J gene TRBJ1-6, with 9 positions matching TRBD1. CDR1 and CDR2 (germline): MNHNY, SVGAGI (reference sequence). The length of the CDR3 is 13 residues. J gave up 10 bases and V 7 bases, and 5 bases lay outside the gene matches. Here the CDR3 reads CASIRDRDSPLHF. The DNA for the CDR3 is TGTGCCAGCATTCGGGACAGGGACTCACCCCTCCACTTT.

The chain is built from TRBV29-1 and TRBJ1-1; D not resolved. Trimming cost V 4 bases and J 6 bases, with 12 bases left between them. CDR1 is SQVTM, CDR2 ANQGSEA, per germline. CDR3 length: 12 amino acids. CDR3 in amino acids: CSVGDLRAEAFF. The CDR3, as DNA: TGCAGCGTTGGAGACCTACGCGCTGAAGCTTTCTTT.

The chain combines TRBV10-3 with TRBJ1-6; 12 bases fit TRBD1. Germline V lookup: CDR1 ENHRY, CDR2 SYGVKD. The length of the CDR3 is 16 residues. J lost 7 bases, V lost 6 bases, and 7 bases had no gene match. CDR3 protein: CAIRQGQGAANSPLHF. CDR3 DNA: TGTGCCATCAGGCAGGGACAGGGGGCGGCCAATTCACCCCTCCACTTT.

The chain joins TRBV7-2 to TRBJ1-3, with no clear D. V lost 2 bases to trimming and J lost 0 bases, with 17 bases between them. The CDR3 is 18 residues long. Germline assignment: CDR1 SGHTA and CDR2 FQGNSA. CDR3 nucleotides: TGTGCCAGCAGCTTAATGGCCTCCTCGAGGGTCTCTGGAAACACCATATATTTT. Residues: CASSLMASSRVSGNTIYF. The whole variable domain, remainder taken from reference TRBV7-2 and TRBJ1-3, is GAGVSQSPSNKVTEKGKDVELRCDPISGHTALYWYRQSLGQGLEFLIYFQGNSAPDKSGLPSDRFSAERTGGSVSTLTIQRTQQEDSAVYLCASSLMASSRVSGNTIYFGEGSWLTVV.

The chain joins TRBV5-1 to TRBJ2-7; 8 bases match TRBD1. The CDR3 extends over 15 amino acids. The V segment lost 4 bases and the J segment 0 bases; nucleotides outside the gene matches: 6. The germline V gene has CDR1 SGHRS and CDR2 YFSETQ. CDR3 protein: CASSTWTGPSYEQYF. CDR3 in DNA: TGCGCCAGCAGCACGTGGACAGGGCCCTCCTACGAGCAGTACTTC.

The chain links TRBV18 to TRBJ2-4, with 7 bases fitting TRBD1. There are 14 residues in the CDR3. Germline CDR1 reads KGHSH; CDR2 reads LQKENI. J lost 6 bases, V lost 2 bases, and 4 bases had no gene match. The CDR3 region is CASSPASGGNIQYF. Here the CDR3 DNA reads TGTGCCAGCTCACCAGCCTCAGGGGGAAACATTCAGTACTTC.

J is TRBJ2-3 and V is TRBV25-1; 10 bases are shared with TRBD2. CDR3 size: 15 residues. Unmatched junction bases numbered 5, after V lost 3 bases and J lost 5 bases. From germline, CDR1 is MGHDK and CDR2 SYGVNS. CDR3 in amino acids: CASSDLAGDLDTQYF. The CDR3 nucleotides are TGTGCCAGCAGTGATCTAGCGGGAGATTTAGATACGCAGTATTTT. The entire variable domain, with the rest obtained from reference TRBV25-1 and TRBJ2-3, is as follows: EADIYQTPRYLVIGTGKKITLECSQTMGHDKMYWYQQDPGMELHLIHYSYGVNSTEKGDLSSESTVSRIRTEHFPLTLESARPSHTSQYLCASSDLAGDLDTQYFGPGTRLTVL.

The chain links TRBV11-2 to TRBJ1-6; D not resolved. Trimming pared 5 bases from V and 8 bases from J, leaving 10 bases between. The CDR3 extends over 13 amino acids. Germline lookup yields CDR1 SGHAT and CDR2 FQNNGV. CDR3 in amino acids: CASSPGRDSPLHF. The CDR3 DNA reads TGTGCCAGCAGCCCGGGGAGGGATTCACCCCTCCACTTT.

The DNA of the CDR3 is TGTGCCTGGAGTAAACAGGGAGTCAGCTCTGGAAACACCATATATTTT. Protein: CAWSKQGVSSGNTIYF. The chain uses TRBV30 and TRBJ1-3, with a possible D match to TRBD1 (6 bases). Germline CDR1 is GTSNPN and CDR2 is SVGIG (reference sequence). The CDR3 extends over 16 amino acids. V gave up 2 bases and J gave up 0 bases, with 14 bases separating them.

The chain links TRBV5-1 to TRBJ2-1; 12 bases match TRBD2. Germline V gene lookup returns CDR1 SGHRS and CDR2 YFSETQ. The V gene end was trimmed by 4 bases and the J gene end by 3 bases; junction bases not matched to a gene: 14. The CDR3 loop spans 19 amino acids. The CDR3, as DNA: TGCGCCAGCAGCGTTACGGGGAGCGGACTAGCGGGACGCTACAATGAGCAGTTCTTC. As protein: CASSVTGSGLAGRYNEQFF. Supplemented by reference TRBV5-1 and TRBJ2-1, the full variable domain reads KAGVTQTPRYLIKTRGQQVTLSCSPISGHRSVSWYQQTPGQGLQFLFEYFSETQRNKGNFPGRFSGRQFSNSRSEMNVSTLELGDSALYLCASSVTGSGLAGRYNEQFFGPGTRLTVL.

The V call is TRBV7-2, the J call TRBJ1-1; no firm D call. CDR3 length equals 16 residues. Germline V CDR1 and CDR2: SGHTA, FQGNSA. Trimming took off 2 bases at V and 1 base at J, with 14 bases between the two ends. The CDR3 DNA sequence: TGTGCCAGCAGCTTATCGGTTGAGGCTGCGAACACTGAAGCTTTCTTT. This codes for CASSLSVEAANTEAFF.